This T cell receptor beta chain was sequenced for a study of blood T cell repertoires in COVID-19. About the research overall: Donors in the United States, Italy and Spain gave samples during acute or convalescent COVID-19.

CDR3 size: 19 residues. Trimming at V came to 1 base and at J to 0 bases, leaving 9 bases not matched to a gene. The germline V gene has CDR1 MNHEY and CDR2 SMNVEV (reference sequence). Produced via immunoSEQ multiplex PCR; TCRdb's table is partial and in-frame only. The sample yields around 150,000 clones, approximately 80% seen once. The V gene is TRBV27, the J gene TRBJ2-3, with 11 bases aligning to TRBD2. Sequencing was performed on peripheral blood. The clonotype originates from a woman aged 45-65 years in a cohort sampled during active or convalescent COVID-19. The CDR3 DNA reads as TGTGCCAGCAGTTTATACGCTAGCGGGGGGACCCTTAGCACAGATACGCAGTATTTT. Its translation: CASSLYASGGTLSTDTQYF.